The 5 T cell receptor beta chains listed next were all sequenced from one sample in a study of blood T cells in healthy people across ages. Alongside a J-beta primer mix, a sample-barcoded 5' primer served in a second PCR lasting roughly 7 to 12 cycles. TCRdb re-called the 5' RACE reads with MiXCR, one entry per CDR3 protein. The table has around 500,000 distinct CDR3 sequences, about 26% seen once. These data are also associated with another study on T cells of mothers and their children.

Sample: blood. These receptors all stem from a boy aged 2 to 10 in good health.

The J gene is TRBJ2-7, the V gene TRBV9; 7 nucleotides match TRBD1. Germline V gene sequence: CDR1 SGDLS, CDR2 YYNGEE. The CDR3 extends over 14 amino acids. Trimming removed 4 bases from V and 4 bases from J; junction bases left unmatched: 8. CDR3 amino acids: CASSTGQSLYEQYF. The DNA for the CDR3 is TGTGCCAGCAGCACGGGACAGAGTCTTTACGAGCAGTACTTC.

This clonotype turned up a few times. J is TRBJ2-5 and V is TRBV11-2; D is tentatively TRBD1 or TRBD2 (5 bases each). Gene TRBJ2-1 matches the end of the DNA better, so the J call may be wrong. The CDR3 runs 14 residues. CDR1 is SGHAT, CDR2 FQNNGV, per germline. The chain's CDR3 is CASSLDRGSNEQFF. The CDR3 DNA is TGTGCCAGCAGCTTAGATCGGGGCAGCAATGAGCAGTTCTTC.

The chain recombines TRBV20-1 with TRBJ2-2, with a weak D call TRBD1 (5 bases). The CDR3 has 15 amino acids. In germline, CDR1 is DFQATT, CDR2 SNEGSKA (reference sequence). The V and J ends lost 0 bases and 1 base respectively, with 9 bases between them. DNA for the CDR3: TGCAGTGCTAGAGATCGCAGGGAGAACACCGGGGAGCTGTTTTTT. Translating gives CSARDRRENTGELFF.

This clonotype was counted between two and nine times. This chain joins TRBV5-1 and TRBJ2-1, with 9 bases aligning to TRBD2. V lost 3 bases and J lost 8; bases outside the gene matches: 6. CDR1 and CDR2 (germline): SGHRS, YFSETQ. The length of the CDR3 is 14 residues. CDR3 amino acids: CASSWASGIYEQFF. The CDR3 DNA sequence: TGCGCCAGCAGCTGGGCTAGCGGGATTTATGAGCAGTTCTTC.

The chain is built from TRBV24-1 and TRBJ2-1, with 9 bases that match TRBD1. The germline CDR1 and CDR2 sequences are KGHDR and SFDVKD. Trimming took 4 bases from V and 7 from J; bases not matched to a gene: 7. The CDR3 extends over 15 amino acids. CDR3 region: CATSDPGQGNNEQFF. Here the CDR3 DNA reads TGTGCCACCAGTGACCCCGGACAGGGGAATAATGAGCAGTTCTTC.